These 21 T cell receptor beta chains came from one sample sequenced in a study of blood T cell dynamics during melanoma immunotherapy. Here immunoSEQ multiplex PCR was the method, and the copy in TCRdb shows in-frame clones only, minus some. The sample has roughly 10,000 clones, around 83% seen once. Time point described: pre-treatment baseline. The source was blood, collected from a patient treated with checkpoint blockade. The receptors come from a human donor with melanoma.

The gene calls are TRBV10-3 and TRBJ2-3, with 10 nucleotides matching TRBD2. Trimming cost V 10 bases and J 7 bases; bases outside gene matches: 8. Germline CDR1 ENHRY, CDR2 SYGVKD. CDR3 length: 13 amino acids. The DNA of the CDR3 is TGTGCCACCCTAGCGGGAGAGGGGAATACGCAGTATTTT. Amino acids: CATLAGEGNTQYF.

V is TRBV5-4 and J is TRBJ1-1; tentatively, D is TRBD1 (5 bases). Germline-derived CDR1 and CDR2 are SGHNT and YYREEE (reference sequence). The V gene lost 2 bases and the J gene lost 1 base, with 12 bases spanning the gap. The CDR3 contains 15 residues. CDR3 amino acids: CASSFRDRPNTEAFF. The CDR3 DNA sequence: TGTGCCAGCAGCTTCCGGGACCGGCCGAACACTGAAGCTTTCTTT.

This clone was seen only once. The rearrangement uses TRBV6-1 and TRBJ2-7, with unresolved D. V was clipped by 6 bases and J by 2 bases, with 11 bases between them. In germline, CDR1 is MNHNS, CDR2 SASEGT. This CDR3 region has 13 residues. Here the CDR3 reads CASSPSLTYEQYF. In DNA form, the CDR3 reads TGTGCCAGCAGCCCCAGTCTAACCTACGAGCAGTACTTC.

This chain joins TRBV7-6 and TRBJ2-5, with D perhaps matching TRBD1 (5 bases). The end of the DNA aligns better with TRBJ2-7, so the J call may be wrong. This CDR3 is 15 amino acids long. Germline V lookup: CDR1 SGHVS, CDR2 FNYEAQ. CDR3 sequence reads: CASSLGAGIFDEQYF. The CDR3 coding sequence is TGTGCCAGCAGCTTAGGGGCAGGGATTTTCGACGAGCAGTACTTC.

The chain employs TRBV27 and TRBJ1-2; 7 nucleotides align to TRBD1. There are 13 residues in the CDR3. From germline, CDR1 is MNHEY and CDR2 SMNVEV (reference sequence). J lost 4 bases, V lost 3 bases, and 2 bases had no gene match. CDR3 sequence (DNA): TGTGCCAGCAGTTTCGGACAGGCCTATGGCTACACCTTC. This translates into CASSFGQAYGYTF.

The chain couples TRBV7-9 to TRBJ1-4; a possible D gene is TRBD1 (6 bases). This CDR3 comprises 14 residues. Looked up from germline, CDR1 is SEHNR and CDR2 is FQNEAQ (reference sequence). Trimming cost V 3 bases and J 8 bases, with 13 bases left between them. DNA for the CDR3: TGTGCCAGCAGCTTTCTCAGGGGCGGGGAAAAACTGTTTTTT. Residues: CASSFLRGGEKLFF.

V usage is TRBV18 and J usage is TRBJ1-1; perhaps TRBD1 as D (6 bases). CDR1 KGHSH and CDR2 LQKENI come from the germline V gene. The CDR3 length is 17 residues. V was cut by 3 bases and J by 0 bases, with 17 bases left in between. The CDR3 sequence is CASSPLQGRGVNTEAFF. CDR3 DNA sequence: TGTGCCAGCTCACCTCTACAGGGCCGGGGGGTGAACACTGAAGCTTTCTTT.

The chain links TRBV11-3 to TRBJ2-1; D remains unclear. Per the germline V gene, CDR1 is SGHNT and CDR2 is YENEEA. V lost 2 bases and J lost 6, with 14 bases in between. This CDR3 has 15 residues. In DNA, the CDR3 is TGTGCCAGCAGCTTATCATCGGTGGGTGGCAATGAGCAGTTCTTC. It is translated as CASSLSSVGGNEQFF.

The chain links TRBV28 to TRBJ2-7; 10 nucleotides align to TRBD2. This CDR3 region has 15 residues. Per germline, CDR1 MDHEN and CDR2 SYDVKM. J was trimmed by 4 bases and V by 4 bases; bases with no gene match: 7. CDR3 nucleotides: TGTGCCAGCAGTTCCGGACTAGCGGCCAAGTACGAGCAGTACTTC. This translates into CASSSGLAAKYEQYF.

The chain couples TRBV29-1 to TRBJ2-5; D not certain. The CDR3 is 13 residues long. The V gene lost 3 bases and the J gene lost 4 bases, with 12 bases spanning the gap. CDR1 SQVTM and CDR2 ANQGSEA come from the germline V gene. The CDR3 here is CSVDRTVGETQYF. Written as DNA, the CDR3 is TGCAGCGTTGACCGGACGGTCGGAGAGACCCAGTACTTC.

The chain combines TRBV5-1 with TRBJ2-1; 10 positions agree with TRBD2. Germline V gene sequence: CDR1 SGHRS, CDR2 YFSETQ. There are 15 residues in the CDR3. After removal of 0 bases from V and 5 bases from J, the junction contained 2 bases not matched to a gene. The chain's CDR3 is CASSLGTSGDNEQFF. The CDR3 nucleotides are TGCGCCAGCAGCTTGGGTACTAGCGGGGACAATGAGCAGTTCTTC. Using reference TRBV5-1 and TRBJ2-1 for the parts outside the CDR3, the full variable domain is KAGVTQTPRYLIKTRGQQVTLSCSPISGHRSVSWYQQTPGQGLQFLFEYFSETQRNKGNFPGRFSGRQFSNSRSEMNVSTLELGDSALYLCASSLGTSGDNEQFFGPGTRLTVL.

This chain connects TRBV9 to TRBJ2-3; 8 bases align to TRBD1. Germline V CDR1 and CDR2: SGDLS, YYNGEE. V shed 0 bases, J shed 3 bases, and the junction held 6 bases outside the gene matches. CDR3 length equals 16 residues. CDR3 amino acids: CASSVGTGSGTDTQYF. In DNA, the CDR3 is TGTGCCAGCAGCGTAGGGACAGGGTCGGGGACAGATACGCAGTATTTT.

V gene TRBV12-5 combines with J gene TRBJ1-6; 11 nucleotides agree with TRBD1. This CDR3 is 15 amino acids long. Germline assignment: CDR1 LGHNT and CDR2 FRNRAP. V was pared by 1 base and J by 7 bases, with 0 bases of the junction left unmatched. The CDR3 loop is CASGLGDRGNSPLHF. In nucleotides, the CDR3 is TGTGCTAGTGGTTTGGGGGACAGGGGGAATTCACCCCTCCACTTT.

The V gene is TRBV11-2, the J gene TRBJ2-1, with D uncertain. CDR3 length: 14 residues. Trimming pared 5 bases from V and 4 bases from J, leaving 12 bases between. Germline lookup yields CDR1 SGHAT and CDR2 FQNNGV. CDR3 in DNA: TGTGCCAGCAGCCCTCTGGGGATGTACAATGAGCAGTTCTTC. Protein: CASSPLGMYNEQFF. Complete variable domain (other parts from reference TRBV11-2 and TRBJ2-1): EAGVAQSPRYKIIEKRQSVAFWCNPISGHATLYWYQQILGQGPKLLIQFQNNGVVDDSQLPKDRFSAERLKGVDSTLKIQPAKLEDSAVYLCASSPLGMYNEQFFGPGTRLTVL.

This clone has only one observation. The chain has TRBV6-1 and TRBJ1-5, with D hard to call. V was trimmed by 0 bases and J by 0 bases, leaving 6 bases between them. The CDR3 has 15 amino acids. The germline V gene has CDR1 MNHNS and CDR2 SASEGT. CDR3 region: CASSEASDSNQPQHF. The CDR3 DNA sequence: TGTGCCAGCAGTGAAGCTTCAGATAGCAATCAGCCCCAGCATTTT.

V gene TRBV19 combines with J gene TRBJ1-5; 7 nucleotides line up with TRBD1. Germline V CDR1 and CDR2: LNHDA, SQIVND (reference sequence). The CDR3 runs to 14 residues. V gave up 3 bases and J gave up 6 bases; unmatched junction bases: 5. The CDR3 sequence is CASSMRQGGQPQHF. CDR3 in DNA: TGTGCCAGTAGTATGCGTCAGGGGGGTCAGCCCCAGCATTTT.

The chain combines TRBV5-1 with TRBJ2-3, with D possibly matching TRBD1 (8 bases). CDR1 is SGHRS and CDR2 is YFSETQ in the germline V gene. Trimming pared 4 bases from V and 3 bases from J, leaving 15 bases between. The CDR3 is made up of 15 amino acids. CDR3 coding DNA: TGCGCCAGCAGCATTGGACAGGGAGGGACAGATACGCAGTATTTT. Translated, it gives CASSIGQGGTDTQYF.

The chain links TRBV19 to TRBJ2-3; 8 bases match TRBD1. CDR3 length: 15 residues. Germline CDR1 reads LNHDA; CDR2 reads SQIVND (reference sequence). V lost 0 bases to trimming and J lost 4 bases; unmatched junction nucleotides: 3. The CDR3 sequence is CASSIEYRGADTQYF. In DNA, the CDR3 is TGTGCCAGTAGTATAGAGTACAGGGGGGCAGATACGCAGTATTTT.

In its sample, this clone was seen once. The chain has TRBV5-1 and TRBJ2-1; D not resolved. Trimming removed 5 bases from V and 6 bases from J, with 9 bases in between. Germline V CDR1 and CDR2: SGHRS, YFSETQ. This CDR3 comprises 12 residues. CDR3 coding DNA: TGCGCCAGCAGGGTGGTCTTCAATGAGCAGTTCTTC. Amino acid sequence: CASRVVFNEQFF.

The rearrangement links TRBV27 to TRBJ2-1; D gene ambiguous. CDR1 is MNHEY, CDR2 SMNVEV, per germline (reference sequence). This CDR3 comprises 16 residues. V shed 0 bases and J shed 0 bases, with 9 bases lying between them. The CDR3 DNA reads as TGTGCCAGCAGTTTATCGAGGCCGAGCTCCTACAATGAGCAGTTCTTC. It is translated as CASSLSRPSSYNEQFF.

J is TRBJ1-5 and V is TRBV7-8; D is perhaps TRBD1 (6 bases). CDR3 length: 14 amino acids. The V end lost 2 bases, the J end lost 7 bases, and 12 bases lay between the germline ends. The germline CDR1 and CDR2 sequences are SGHVS and FQNEAQ. The chain's CDR3 is CASSLLGAVQPQHF. DNA for the CDR3: TGTGCCAGCAGCTTATTGGGGGCTGTACAGCCCCAGCATTTT.